This entry concerns a single T cell receptor beta chain. Its target is unknown. This sample stems from a study of T cell repertoires in cytomegalovirus infection. Study summary: CMV epitopes that were recently identified and HLA-C-restricted were used alongside well-studied HLA-B-restricted ones.

The V and J ends lost 6 bases and 6 bases respectively, with 20 bases between them. This CDR3 contains 15 residues. Using its own MiXCR run on the reads, TCRdb lists one record per CDR3 protein. Of about 770,000 distinct CDR3 sequences listed, about 29% are singletons. This specimen consisted of cultured CD8+ T cells from PBMCs, obtained from culture after CMV antigen stimulation. The clonotype comes from a human donor in good health (CMV status not recorded). Some clones in this sample may be carry-over from other donors' samples. The chain joins TRBV12-3 or TRBV12-4 to TRBJ1-2; D gene unclear. The CDR3 nucleotides are TGTGCCAGCAGCAGACGGGGAACCCAGCGAAATGGCTACACCTTC. Its translation: CASSRRGTQRNGYTF.